These 11 T cell receptor beta chains originate from one sample sequenced in a study of T cell repertoires in cytomegalovirus infection. TCRdb reprocessed the reads with MiXCR, giving one entry per CDR3 protein. The profile covers nearly 650,000 distinct CDR3 sequences, with 20% to 30% appearing a single time and around 8% taken by the ten largest. The sequenced sample was CD8+ T cells from PBMCs. These receptors were collected from a human donor in good health (CMV status not recorded). Some clones in this sample may be carry-over from other donors' samples.

The rearrangement uses TRBV6-6 and TRBJ2-7; D is perhaps TRBD2 (7 bases). The V and J ends lost 5 bases and 3 bases respectively, with 11 bases between them. Looked up from germline, CDR1 is MNHNY and CDR2 is SVGAGI (reference sequence). This CDR3 is built from 13 residues. CDR3 loop: CASSGGGHYEQYF. CDR3 bases: TGTGCCAGCAGTGGGGGGGGCCACTACGAGCAGTACTTC.

This clonotype was recorded a few times. The chain employs TRBV29-1 and TRBJ2-1, with a weak D call TRBD1 (5 bases). The CDR3 covers 13 residues. Germline CDR1 and CDR2: SQVTM and ANQGSEA. The ends were cut back, 8 bases at V and 0 bases at J, with 11 bases in the middle. The CDR3 reads CSIRAVSYNEQFF. The CDR3 nucleotides are TGCAGCATCAGGGCTGTCTCCTACAATGAGCAGTTCTTC.

This clonotype was recorded many times. V and J are TRBV5-6 and TRBJ1-6, with unresolved D. Germline CDR1 reads SGHDT; CDR2 reads YYEEEE. CDR3 size: 12 residues. V shed 3 bases and J shed 9 bases, with 7 bases lying between them. CDR3 residues: CASSSLGSPLHF. CDR3 DNA: TGTGCCAGCAGCTCCCTTGGTTCACCCCTCCACTTT.

This rearrangement joins TRBV10-3 to TRBJ2-7; D uncertain. There are 15 residues in the CDR3. The germline CDR1 and CDR2 sequences are ENHRY and SYGVKD. Trimming took 3 bases from V and 0 from J, leaving 12 bases between them. The CDR3 DNA sequence: TGTGCCATCAGTGACAAACAGTCAAGCTCCTACGAGCAGTACTTC. It translates to CAISDKQSSSYEQYF.

The V call is TRBV4-1, the J call TRBJ2-1; D is undetermined. The CDR3 covers 13 residues. Trimming stripped 3 bases from V and 6 bases from J, with 9 bases between. Germline V lookup: CDR1 MGHRA, CDR2 YSYEKL. This chain's CDR3 is CASSHGTTNEQFF. The CDR3 region has the DNA TGCGCCAGCAGCCACGGTACCACCAATGAGCAGTTCTTC.

The chain joins TRBV29-1 to TRBJ1-2; no definite D call. Looked up from germline, CDR1 is SQVTM and CDR2 is ANQGSEA. V was trimmed by 5 bases and J by 1 base, leaving 8 bases between them. The CDR3 consists of 12 residues. CDR3 coding DNA: TGCAGCGTTCTCCACAATAACTATGGCTACACCTTC. Protein product: CSVLHNNYGYTF.

Only a few counts were recorded for this clonotype. This chain uses TRBV27 with TRBJ1-4, with D possibly TRBD1 on 5 matching bases. This CDR3 region has 14 residues. Germline values: CDR1 MNHEY, CDR2 SMNVEV (reference sequence). Deletions cut 1 base from V and 8 bases from J, with 11 bases between. In DNA form, the CDR3 reads TGTGCCAGCAGTTTATTGGGCAGGGAGGAAAAACTGTTTTTT. It yields the protein CASSLLGREEKLFF.

In this sample, this clonotype turned up a few times. The J gene is TRBJ2-1, the V gene TRBV20-1, with D possibly TRBD1 on 6 matching bases. The germline V gene encodes CDR1 DFQATT and CDR2 SNEGSKA (reference sequence). This CDR3 has 16 amino acids. Trimming cost V 0 bases and J 5 bases, with 17 bases left between them. The CDR3 is CSARDTLDRRDNEQFF. The CDR3 coding sequence is TGCAGTGCTAGAGATACATTGGACAGACGAGACAATGAGCAGTTCTTC.

This clonotype was observed once. This rearrangement joins TRBV13 to TRBJ2-1, with D possibly TRBD2 on 6 matching bases. CDR1 is PRHDT and CDR2 is FYEKMQ in the germline V gene (reference sequence). CDR3 size: 15 residues. Trimming left V 5 bases short and J 0 bases short, with 11 bases between. Here the CDR3 reads CASSRGEASYNEQFF. The CDR3 DNA reads as TGTGCCAGCAGCAGAGGGGAGGCCTCCTACAATGAGCAGTTCTTC.

V and J are TRBV7-9 and TRBJ2-5; the D gene could be TRBD1 or TRBD2 (5 bases each). V lost 3 bases and J 3 bases, leaving 14 bases between the germline ends. The CDR3 totals 15 residues. The germline V gene encodes CDR1 SEHNR and CDR2 FQNEAQ (reference sequence). The CDR3 spells CASSLGPLREETQYF. CDR3 nucleotides: TGTGCCAGCAGCTTGGGACCCCTGAGGGAAGAGACCCAGTACTTC.

A few counts support this clonotype. V gene TRBV14 combines with J gene TRBJ2-1; 11 bases align to TRBD2. Germline V CDR1 and CDR2: SGHDN, FVKESK. Trimming removed 4 bases from V and 8 bases from J; junction bases left unmatched: 7. CDR3 length equals 15 residues. The CDR3 reads CASSPPTSGGDEQFF. CDR3 DNA: TGTGCCAGCAGCCCACCCACTAGCGGGGGAGATGAGCAGTTCTTC.